This T cell receptor (beta chain) was retrieved from a study of cytomegalovirus exposure and HLA in healthy donors. It was with 60 Vbeta and 13 Jbeta primers that the PCR ran. Libraries were prepared by immunoSEQ multiplex PCR; TCRdb keeps only in-frame clonotypes and omits some of them. The table lists more than 90,000 clones, around 80% of them singletons. Notes on the study in general: TCR beta V segments were, for the most part, productive about 87% or about 30% of the time in an earlier analysis. Later analysis associated a missense DCLRE1C variant with TCR beta V- and J-gene trimming.

Only a few counts were recorded for this clone. As yet, its antigen is unknown. Participants comprised healthy donors of bone marrow. This CDR3 comprises 15 residues. V dropped 5 bases and J dropped 4; count of bases not matched to a gene: 8. Germline V lookup: CDR1 SEHNR, CDR2 FQNEAQ (reference sequence). The rearrangement links TRBV7-9 to TRBJ1-2; 9 bases line up with TRBD1. Sequences were obtained from PBMCs. This TCR was sampled from a man aged 30 to 45 in good health and CMV-seropositive. CDR3 bases: TGTGCCAGCAGCGGGCCATGGGGACAGGGCTATGGCTACACCTTC. Protein sequence: CASSGPWGQGYGYTF.